The rows below give T cell receptor beta chains drawn from one sample of a study of T cell changes during pregnancy in multiple sclerosis. Some clones are missing from TCRdb's copy, which holds only in-frame ones; the method was immunoSEQ multiplex PCR. The sample includes about 83,000 clones, around 93% of them seen just once. Source: PBMCs, taken in the first trimester of pregnancy. The receptors stem from a female donor in good health, serving as a control in a pregnancy study. Some clones in this sample may be carry-over from other donors' samples. CDR3s include the opening cysteine and the closing phenylalanine or tryptophan. A D gene is named only where the DNA matches it firmly. Only part of the rows carry a size: once, few, many, or a class if the clone is expanded.

CASNAGVGQYF TGTGCCAGCAATGCAGGGGTTGGGCAGTACTTC TRBJ2-7 TRBV16 - -
CASSDSSLAVDIQYF TGTGCCAGCAGTGACTCGTCGCTAGCGGTGGACATTCAGTACTTC TRBJ2-4 TRBV6-4 TRBD2 -
CASSLTRGGDYPYEQYF TGTGCCAGCAGCTTAACCCGAGGCGGGGACTACCCCTACGAGCAGTACTTC TRBJ2-7 TRBV7-9 TRBD2 -
CATELAGSETQYF TGTGCCACCGAACTAGCGGGATCAGAGACCCAGTACTTC TRBJ2-5 TRBV10-3 TRBD2 -
CASSLDRIEAFF TGTGCCAGCAGCTTAGACAGAATTGAAGCTTTCTTT TRBJ1-1 TRBV7-2 - -
CATRGSLGKGTDTQYF TGTGCCACCAGGGGCTCGCTGGGCAAGGGCACAGATACGCAGTATTTT TRBJ2-3 TRBV28 - -
CSVDLAGVWNTQYF TGCAGCGTGGACCTAGCGGGAGTATGGAATACGCAGTATTTT TRBJ2-3 TRBV29-1 TRBD2 -
CASSVAGQETQYF TGTGCCAGCAGCGTAGCGGGTCAAGAGACCCAGTACTTC TRBJ2-5 TRBV9 - -
CASSQDLGLEQFF TGTGCCAGCAGCCAAGATCTGGGCCTGGAGCAGTTCTTC TRBJ2-1 TRBV14 - -
CSVGARVRKETQYF TGCAGCGTGGGGGCCAGGGTACGCAAAGAGACCCAGTACTTC TRBJ2-5 TRBV29-1 - once
CASSLGLTNTEAFF TGTGCCAGCAGCTTGGGGCTTACGAACACTGAAGCTTTCTTT TRBJ1-1 TRBV11-3 - -
CATSRVGGSPLHF TGTGCCACCAGCAGAGTGGGGGGTTCACCCCTCCACTTT TRBJ1-6 TRBV15 - -